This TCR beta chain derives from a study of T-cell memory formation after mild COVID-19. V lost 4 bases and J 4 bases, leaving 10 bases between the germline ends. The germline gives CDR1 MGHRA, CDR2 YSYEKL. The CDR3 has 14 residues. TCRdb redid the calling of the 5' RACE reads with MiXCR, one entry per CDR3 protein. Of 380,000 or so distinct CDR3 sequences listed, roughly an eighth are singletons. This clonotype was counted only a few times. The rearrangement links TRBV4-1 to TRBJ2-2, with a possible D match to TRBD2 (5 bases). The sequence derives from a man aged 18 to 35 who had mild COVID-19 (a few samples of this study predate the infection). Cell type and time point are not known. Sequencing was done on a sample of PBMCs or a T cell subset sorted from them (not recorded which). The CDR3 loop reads CASSPGSVTGELFF. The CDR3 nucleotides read TGCGCCAGCAGCCCGGGAAGCGTCACCGGGGAGCTGTTTTTT.